Listed below are T cell receptor beta chains from one sample, sequenced in a study of T cell responses to AZD1222 COVID-19 vaccine. Using immunoSEQ multiplex PCR, the repertoire was profiled, and TCRdb retains in-frame clones only, with some absent. The sample lists under 130,000 clones, over 80% occurring once. Sequencing was performed on peripheral blood, taken on day 0 of AZD1222 vaccination. The receptors derive from an adult in good health. The CDR3 runs from the conserved cysteine through the conserved F or W. The order of the fields is V gene, CDR3 length, J gene, D gene, clone size, CDR3 DNA, CDR3 protein. D genes are given only for firm matches. Clone size is shown for a subset of rows, as once, few, many or a class of expanded clone.

v_call: TRBV5-5
cdr3_length: 14
j_call: TRBJ1-6
d_call: .
clone_size: once
cdr3_nt: TGTGCCAGCAGCTCGCTGGGACGGGATTCACCCCTCCACTTT
cdr3_aa: CASSSLGRDSPLHF

v_call: TRBV10-2
cdr3_length: 14
j_call: TRBJ1-3
d_call: .
clone_size: .
cdr3_nt: TGCGCCAGCAGTGAGAGTTTCGCTGGAAACACCATATATTTT
cdr3_aa: CASSESFAGNTIYF

v_call: TRBV30
cdr3_length: 14
j_call: TRBJ1-2
d_call: .
clone_size: few
cdr3_nt: TGTGCCTGGACTCTTGGGGGAGGTTTCTATGGCTACACCTTC
cdr3_aa: CAWTLGGGFYGYTF

v_call: TRBV12-3/TRBV12-4
cdr3_length: 13
j_call: TRBJ1-2
d_call: .
clone_size: .
cdr3_nt: TGTGCCAGCAGCCGGGACATCTTCTATGGCTACACCTTC
cdr3_aa: CASSRDIFYGYTF

v_call: TRBV27
cdr3_length: 14
j_call: TRBJ1-2
d_call: .
clone_size: once
cdr3_nt: TGTGCCAGCAGCCTCGGGGCAGGCATGGGTGGCTACACCTTC
cdr3_aa: CASSLGAGMGGYTF

v_call: TRBV2
cdr3_length: 15
j_call: TRBJ2-5
d_call: .
clone_size: .
cdr3_nt: TGTGCCAGCAGTGAAGGAGGCCTCCCGCAAGAGACCCAGTACTTC
cdr3_aa: CASSEGGLPQETQYF

v_call: TRBV7-2
cdr3_length: 13
j_call: TRBJ2-7
d_call: TRBD1
clone_size: .
cdr3_nt: TGTGCCAGCAGACGCCTAGGGGGCCACGAGCAGTACTTC
cdr3_aa: CASRRLGGHEQYF

v_call: TRBV7-2
cdr3_length: 16
j_call: TRBJ2-1
d_call: .
clone_size: .
cdr3_nt: TGTGCCAGCACCACCGGTGGAGTCGGGGCTTTGGGTGAGCAGTTCTTC
cdr3_aa: CASTTGGVGALGEQFF

v_call: TRBV19
cdr3_length: 12
j_call: TRBJ1-2
d_call: .
clone_size: .
cdr3_nt: TGTGCCAGTAGTCTACAGGGATATGGCTACACCTTC
cdr3_aa: CASSLQGYGYTF

v_call: TRBV4-3
cdr3_length: 16
j_call: TRBJ2-1
d_call: .
clone_size: .
cdr3_nt: TGCGCCAGCAGCCAAGATCCGGACAGCTCCTACAATGAGCAGTTCTTC
cdr3_aa: CASSQDPDSSYNEQFF

v_call: TRBV5-6
cdr3_length: 14
j_call: TRBJ2-5
d_call: .
clone_size: .
cdr3_nt: TGTGCCAGCAGCTTGGCTTACAGACAAGAGACCCAGTACTTC
cdr3_aa: CASSLAYRQETQYF

v_call: TRBV5-6
cdr3_length: 14
j_call: TRBJ2-4
d_call: .
clone_size: .
cdr3_nt: TGTGCCAGCAGCTTGACAGAAACTAAAAACATTCAGTACTTC
cdr3_aa: CASSLTETKNIQYF

v_call: TRBV18
cdr3_length: 14
j_call: TRBJ1-2
d_call: .
clone_size: .
cdr3_nt: TGTGCCAGCTCACCACAAAGGACAGAATATGGCTACACCTTC
cdr3_aa: CASSPQRTEYGYTF

v_call: TRBV25-1
cdr3_length: 16
j_call: TRBJ2-5
d_call: .
clone_size: .
cdr3_nt: TGTGCCAGCAGTGGGTTTTGGTGGCGGACCCAAGAGACCCAGTACTTC
cdr3_aa: CASSGFWWRTQETQYF

v_call: TRBV19
cdr3_length: 14
j_call: TRBJ1-1
d_call: .
clone_size: .
cdr3_nt: TGTGCCAGTAGTATTGGAGCCCGGGGGACTGAAGCTTTCTTT
cdr3_aa: CASSIGARGTEAFF

v_call: TRBV5-6
cdr3_length: 14
j_call: TRBJ1-3
d_call: TRBD1
clone_size: few
cdr3_nt: TGTGCCAGCAGCCTTAGACAGGGATCAAACACCATATATTTT
cdr3_aa: CASSLRQGSNTIYF

v_call: TRBV5-1
cdr3_length: 17
j_call: TRBJ2-5
d_call: .
clone_size: .
cdr3_nt: TGCGCCAGCAGGTCCTCCGGGACAAGGATTACCCAAGAGACCCAGTACTTC
cdr3_aa: CASRSSGTRITQETQYF

v_call: TRBV6-5
cdr3_length: 13
j_call: TRBJ1-1
d_call: TRBD1
clone_size: .
cdr3_nt: TGTGCCAGCAGCTCACAGGGGGGCACTGAAGCTTTCTTT
cdr3_aa: CASSSQGGTEAFF

v_call: TRBV7-8
cdr3_length: 15
j_call: TRBJ2-1
d_call: TRBD2
clone_size: .
cdr3_nt: TGTGCCAGCAGCCCCCGACTAGCGGGAGACAATGAGCAGTTCTTC
cdr3_aa: CASSPRLAGDNEQFF

v_call: TRBV19
cdr3_length: 13
j_call: TRBJ1-2
d_call: .
clone_size: few
cdr3_nt: TGTGCCAGTAGTCGACAGCGGAACTATGGCTACACCTTC
cdr3_aa: CASSRQRNYGYTF

v_call: TRBV19
cdr3_length: 15
j_call: TRBJ2-3
d_call: TRBD1
clone_size: once
cdr3_nt: TGTGCCAGTAGCCCCGACAGGGGTAGGGCAGATACGCAGTATTTT
cdr3_aa: CASSPDRGRADTQYF

v_call: TRBV18
cdr3_length: 13
j_call: TRBJ1-4
d_call: .
clone_size: .
cdr3_nt: TGTGCCAGCTCGTCAGGGTTTGGTGAAAAACTGTTTTTT
cdr3_aa: CASSSGFGEKLFF

v_call: TRBV19
cdr3_length: 15
j_call: TRBJ1-2
d_call: .
clone_size: .
cdr3_nt: TGTGCCAGTAGTATAAACCCCGTTTTTGGCTATGGCTACACCTTC
cdr3_aa: CASSINPVFGYGYTF

v_call: TRBV5-1
cdr3_length: 14
j_call: TRBJ2-2
d_call: TRBD2
clone_size: .
cdr3_nt: TGCGCCAGCAGCTCCGGGGGGGCCACCGGGGAGCTGTTTTTT
cdr3_aa: CASSSGGATGELFF

v_call: TRBV7-2
cdr3_length: 14
j_call: TRBJ2-3
d_call: .
clone_size: .
cdr3_nt: TGTGCCAGCAGCTTGAGGGCGAGCACAGATACGCAGTATTTT
cdr3_aa: CASSLRASTDTQYF

v_call: TRBV20-1
cdr3_length: 13
j_call: TRBJ1-1
d_call: .
clone_size: .
cdr3_nt: TGCAGTGCTAGTGGGGGAGGGGAGACTGAAGCTTTCTTT
cdr3_aa: CSASGGGETEAFF

v_call: TRBV19
cdr3_length: 16
j_call: TRBJ2-2
d_call: .
clone_size: .
cdr3_nt: TGTGCCAGTAGTGTCCGTCGGGGGTCTAACACCGGGGAGCTGTTTTTT
cdr3_aa: CASSVRRGSNTGELFF

v_call: TRBV3-1/TRBV3-2
cdr3_length: 15
j_call: TRBJ1-2
d_call: TRBD1
clone_size: .
cdr3_nt: TGTGCCAGCAGCCAGGCCACAGGGGAAGACTATGGCTACACCTTC
cdr3_aa: CASSQATGEDYGYTF